Sequencing of this TCR beta chain was carried out in a study of graft-versus-host responses after intestinal transplantation. Study information: Each recipient received anti-thymocyte globulin induction, then tacrolimus and steroids for approximately three years. General study points: Among recipient marrow samples, GvH clones were found; some appeared first in ileum or blood. Patients with graft-donor T cell macrochimerism had high graft-versus-host to host-versus-graft clonal ratios in allografts. Early post-transplant falls in HvG clones accompanied the peak levels of circulating GvH clones.

Produced via immunoSEQ multiplex PCR; TCRdb's table is partial and in-frame only. Among 45,000 to 55,000 clones listed, just under 95% were seen once. The trim removed 5 bases at V and 12 bases at J, leaving 16 bases unmatched. Germline CDR1 SGHNT, CDR2 YENEEA. The CDR3 loop spans 16 amino acids. This clone was observed once. Its cognate antigen is unknown. This sequence was found in a human patient who received an intestinal transplant, so some T cells may come from the graft donor. The sequencing here drew on PBMCs, taken about 790 days after a first intestinal transplant, on the day of a second. This chain uses TRBV11-3 with TRBJ2-1, with 10 bases identical to TRBD2. Written as DNA, the CDR3 is TGTGCCAGCAGCCTTCAGAGCGGGAGGGCCAGTTCATTGCAGTTCTTC. Translation gives CASSLQSGRASSLQFF.